The following is a T cell receptor beta chain sequence with its context. Its antigen is undetermined. Clones were read by immunoSEQ multiplex PCR, and TCRdb kept only the in-frame ones, dropping some. The sample holds under 250,000 clones, 87% seen once. The sample belongs to a study of cytomegalovirus exposure and HLA in healthy donors. Study-wide context: The same platform as the roughly 700 first-cohort repertoires was used for the 95 to 150 validation repertoires, a later analysis reported. Study findings and constraints: Most TCR sequences showed up rarely, but some public TCRs showed up in many donors. In the roughly 130 validation repertoires, a later analysis found that first-cohort TCR clusters tended to co-occur. Reported results showed that the classifier diagnosed cytomegalovirus status with high specificity and sensitivity.

Germline V gene sequence: CDR1 SGHAT, CDR2 FQNNGV. V dropped 5 bases and J dropped 15 bases, with 17 bases sitting between them. This CDR3 has 13 amino acids. The origin of this receptor is a man aged 18 to 30 in good health and CMV-seronegative. Sequenced input: PBMCs. The chain couples TRBV11-2 to TRBJ1-6; TRBD1 is a possible D gene (6 bases). Written as DNA, the CDR3 is TGTGCCAGCAGCCCGCGACAGGTTTTGGTCCTCCACTTT. Translated: CASSPRQVLVLHF.